This T cell receptor (beta chain) was captured by sequencing in a study of OX40 agonist ivuxolimab in advanced cancers. The overall study: Patients were infused with ivuxolimab every 2 weeks at 0.01 to 10 mg/kg. Participants could have had prior anti-PD-1, anti-PD-L1 or anti-CTLA-4 therapy, and more than 35% had some. Partial responses, seen in three patients, involved one hepatocellular carcinoma and two cutaneous melanomas. Whole-study findings and limits: Clonal expansion was seen in CD4+ and CD8+ blood T cells by week 6 at 0.1 to 3.0 mg/kg.

The repertoire was sequenced with immunoSEQ multiplex PCR; TCRdb's copy has only in-frame clones and lacks some. The table shows around 60,000 clones, with around 93% occurring only once. Germline loops: CDR1 MDHEN, CDR2 SYDVKM. The CDR3 is 14 amino acids. The V and J ends lost 5 bases and 2 bases, in that order; junction bases with no gene match: 4. Concerning this clone itself: Its target is unknown.

This clonotype was sampled from an adult with an advanced solid tumor such as melanoma, head and neck, liver or kidney cancer. Here the sequenced sample was CD4+ or CD8+ T cells sorted from blood, taken in a trial of the OX40 agonist ivuxolimab. The chain recombines TRBV28 with TRBJ2-7, with 9 bases matching TRBD1. The DNA of the CDR3 is TGTGCCAGCAGTGCCCGGGACAGGGCCTACGAGCAGTACTTC. Residues: CASSARDRAYEQYF.